Below, 5 T cell receptor beta chains from the same sample are listed, as sequenced in a study of T cells in tumors after PD-1 blockade (dated by TCRdb to between 2018 and 2021). The method behind the library was the immunoSEQ multiplex PCR assay. The table comes from immuneACCESS by way of TCRdb, which keeps in-frame sequences with V and J called. Part of the clones is missing from these tables; in studies checked, under half for an unresolved V gene and the rest for unknown reasons. This sample comprises 7,900 or so clones, roughly 60% of them detected only once. Of the sample, approximately 12% is held by the ten largest clones. Sample time point, as interpreted from the label and publication: second of two post-therapy site-matched biopsies around two months apart. Sequencing was performed on tumor tissue, taken after anti-PD-1 treatment. All receptors come from a human donor with basal cell carcinoma.

The chain links TRBV30 to TRBJ1-4; D unresolved. Germline V CDR1 and CDR2: GTSNPN, SVGIG (reference sequence). Between the trimmed V and J ends, which lost 4 bases and 0 bases, there was a span of 6 bases. This CDR3 comprises 13 residues. CDR3 sequence: CAWNRATNEKLFF. The DNA for the CDR3 is TGTGCCTGGAATAGGGCAACTAATGAAAAACTGTTTTTT.

J is TRBJ1-3 and V is TRBV3-1 (or the pseudogene TRBV3-2), with 8 bases fitting TRBD1. The germline CDR1 and CDR2 sequences are LGHDT and YNNKEL (reference sequence). V was pared by 5 bases and J by 4 bases, with 4 bases of the junction left unmatched. CDR3 size: 14 residues. CDR3 sequence: CASSGQGRGNTIYF. The CDR3 bases are TGTGCCAGCAGCGGACAGGGAAGAGGAAACACCATATATTTT.

This clone was picked up a small number of times. CDR3 protein: CASSYVRGITDTQYF. The CDR3 DNA reads as TGTGCCAGCAGTTACGTCAGGGGGATCACAGATACGCAGTATTTT. The chain uses TRBV6-5 and TRBJ2-3, with 7 bases identical to TRBD1. Germline V gene lookup returns CDR1 MNHEY and CDR2 SVGAGI. This CDR3 comprises 15 residues. After removal of 2 bases from V and 2 bases from J, the junction contained 4 bases not matched to a gene.

V gene TRBV7-2 combines with J gene TRBJ2-7; 7 bases match TRBD1. V was clipped by 1 base and J by 1 base; unmatched bases: 4. The CDR3 is made up of 15 amino acids. Germline V gives CDR1 SGHTA, CDR2 FQGNSA. The CDR3 sequence: CASSLGSQGSYEQYF. The CDR3, as DNA: TGTGCCAGCAGCTTAGGTTCACAGGGGTCCTACGAGCAGTACTTC.

This chain uses TRBV28 with TRBJ2-7; 7 positions match TRBD1. The CDR3 contains 15 residues. After removal of 5 bases from V and 4 bases from J, the junction contained 11 bases not matched to a gene. CDR1 is MDHEN and CDR2 is SYDVKM in the germline V gene. The CDR3 DNA is TGTGCCAGCAGTACCCATCGACAGGGAAATTACGAGCAGTACTTC. Its protein product is CASSTHRQGNYEQYF.